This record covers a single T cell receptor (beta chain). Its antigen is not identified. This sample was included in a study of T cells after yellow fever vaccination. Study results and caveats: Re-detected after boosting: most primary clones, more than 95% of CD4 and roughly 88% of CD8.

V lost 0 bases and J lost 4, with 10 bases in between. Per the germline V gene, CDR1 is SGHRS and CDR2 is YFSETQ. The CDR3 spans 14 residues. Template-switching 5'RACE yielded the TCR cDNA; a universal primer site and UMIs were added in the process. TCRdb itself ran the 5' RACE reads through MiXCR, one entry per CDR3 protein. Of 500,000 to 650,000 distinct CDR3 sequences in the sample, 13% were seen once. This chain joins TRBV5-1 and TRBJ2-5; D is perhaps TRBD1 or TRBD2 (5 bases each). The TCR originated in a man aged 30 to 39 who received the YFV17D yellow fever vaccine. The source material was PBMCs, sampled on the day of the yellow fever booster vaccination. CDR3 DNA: TGCGCCAGCAGCTTGGAATGGGGACGAGAGACCCAGTACTTC. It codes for CASSLEWGRETQYF.